The clone carrying this T cell receptor beta chain was found once. The antigen remains unidentified. The CDR3 extends over 13 amino acids. Trimming removed 8 bases from V and 4 bases from J, with 14 bases in between. Germline loops: CDR1 SGHTA, CDR2 FQGNSA. This sample stems from a study of T cell responses to AZD1222 COVID-19 vaccine. Study at large: Second-dose schedules of about 4 or about 12 weeks were combined. General study results and limits: Donors were largely white British and mainly female; clonal diversity was possibly underestimated. Sampling captured repertoires only after the peak T cell response.

Assay used: immunoSEQ multiplex PCR; TCRdb lists only in-frame clones, some missing. The table has about 73,000 clones, 88% seen once; the top ten hold 20%. The material sequenced was peripheral blood, taken on day 0 of AZD1222 vaccination. The receptor was isolated from an adult in good health. The gene calls are TRBV7-2 and TRBJ1-1, with D perhaps TRBD1 (6 bases). The CDR3 region is CASRRGASTEAFF. For the CDR3, the DNA is TGTGCCAGCCGCCGGGGGGCGAGCACTGAAGCTTTCTTT.